A selection of T cell receptor beta chains follows, all from one sample in a study of CD8 T cells in ankylosing spondylitis. A single record per CDR3 protein comes from TCRdb applying MiXCR to the 5' RACE reads. In the table there are a few hundred thousand distinct CDR3 sequences, around 24% of which are singletons. Sequenced input: blood, either unsorted or a sorted T cell fraction (not recorded which). These receptors all stem from a male donor with ankylosing spondylitis. Each CDR3 is given with its conserved first and last residue. Fields, in order: V gene, CDR3 protein.

>TRBV2
CASSEVLAYNEQFF
>TRBV7-9
CASSPPGLATSYEQYF
>TRBV5-1
CASSLAFLVGADRAGYTF
>TRBV28
CASSLSGGKYGNQPQHF
>TRBV20-1
CSARLAGGSFLSTDTQYF
>TRBV29-1
CSVPDSNYGYTF
>TRBV6-1
CASSETSANNEQFF
>TRBV20-1
CSAIGTRRREKLFF
>TRBV14
CASSQGSRTFSYNEQFF
>TRBV12-3/TRBV12-4
CASSFDLSGNTIYF
>TRBV5-1
CASSQLGETQYF
>TRBV6-1
CASSGGVVTYNEQFF
>TRBV5-1
CASSPLTGERQYF
>TRBV9
CASSSRWASGTTDTQYF
>TRBV6-5
CASSENTEAFF
>TRBV7-9
CASSLSAVDTQYF
>TRBV20-1
CSGRGSYGYTF
>TRBV24-1
CATPIGYPNEQFF
>TRBV7-2
CASSLGASGWETQYF
>TRBV7-2
CASSSPGRTQYF
>TRBV28
CASRPGGGGRTDTQYF
>TRBV5-6
CASSPSLVGEFNEQFF
>TRBV7-9
CARGVGDTQYF
>TRBV4-1
CASSHPWREDYNEQFF
>TRBV5-1
CASRGGVGAGEGYEQYF
>TRBV24-1
CATQRAGTDTQYF
>TRBV5-1
CASSIGDTQYF
>TRBV6-1
CASRRGRDYGYTF
>TRBV29-1
CSVGTGAYEQYF
>TRBV18
CASSPDISNQPQHF
>TRBV12-3/TRBV12-4
CASSLYLGGEAFF
>TRBV20-1
CSARDPRGDANTGELFF
>TRBV6-1
CASSESGNTGELFF
>TRBV5-1
CASSLGGVSYNEQFF
>TRBV3-1
CASSQATHYEQYF
>TRBV3-1
CASSADGGYAFF
>TRBV5-1
CASSIAGGPTDTQYF
>TRBV15
CATSRDYGAAYEQYF
>TRBV27
CASRPSARNYGYTF
>TRBV4-3
CASSQDPGANTEAFF
>TRBV5-1
CASSLSPGLRNTEAFF
>TRBV5-6
CASSSIAGGRYEQYF
>TRBV2
CANSDSVPGANVLTF
>TRBV19
CASSIETWDRGTQYF
>TRBV18
CASSGFGNTEAFF
>TRBV28
CASSSPEGGDRHILAKNIQYF
>TRBV3-1
CASSPSLMGQPQHF
>TRBV6-2/TRBV6-3
CASTSTYEQYF
>TRBV10-3
CAIRAGLPDTQYF
>TRBV7-8
CASSPSIRGNTEAFF
>TRBV12-3/TRBV12-4
CASSLDTTLEQYF
>TRBV10-3
CAISEISGHATYEQYF
>TRBV4-1
CASSHGGMSSNTGELFF
>TRBV24-1
CATSGPYNEQFF
>TRBV19
CASSKSRDFSYEQYF
>TRBV20-1
CSALSGRSEAFF
>TRBV20-1
CSARQGATGELFF